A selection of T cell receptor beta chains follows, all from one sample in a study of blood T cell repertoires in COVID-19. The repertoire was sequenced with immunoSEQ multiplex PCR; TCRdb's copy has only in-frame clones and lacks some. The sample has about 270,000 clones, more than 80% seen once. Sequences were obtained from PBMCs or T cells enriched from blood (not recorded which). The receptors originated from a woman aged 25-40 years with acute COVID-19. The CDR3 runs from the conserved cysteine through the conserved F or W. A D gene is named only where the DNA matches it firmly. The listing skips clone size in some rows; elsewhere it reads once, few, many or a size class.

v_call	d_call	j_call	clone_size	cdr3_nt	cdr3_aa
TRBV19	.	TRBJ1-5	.	TGTGCCAGCACCCTGGGGAGGCGGGAGAGCAATCAGCCCCAGCATTTT	CASTLGRRESNQPQHF
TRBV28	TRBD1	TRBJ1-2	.	TGTGCCAGCAGTTCAGCCGGGACAGGGGAAGCTAACTATGGCTACACCTTC	CASSSAGTGEANYGYTF
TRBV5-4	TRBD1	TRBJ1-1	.	TGTGCCAGCAGCCCAATGGACAGGGGAGGAATGAACACTGAAGCTTTCTTT	CASSPMDRGGMNTEAFF
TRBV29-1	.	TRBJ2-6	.	TGCAGCGCCCTAGGGGTTGCCGACTCTGGGGCCAACGTCCTGACTTTC	CSALGVADSGANVLTF
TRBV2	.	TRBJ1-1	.	TGTGCCAGCAGTGAACGGGGGAGAACTGAAGCTTTCTTT	CASSERGRTEAFF
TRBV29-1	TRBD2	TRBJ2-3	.	TGCAGCGTTGAGGGGGGGTTCGGCACAGATACGCAGTATTTT	CSVEGGFGTDTQYF
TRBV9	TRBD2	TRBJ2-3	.	TGTGCCAGCAGCGTAGGACTAGCGGGAGGCAAAACAGATACGCAGTATTTT	CASSVGLAGGKTDTQYF
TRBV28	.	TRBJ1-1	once	TGTGCCAGCAGTACAACAGGTAGAGCTGATATGAACACTGAAGCTTTCTTT	CASSTTGRADMNTEAFF
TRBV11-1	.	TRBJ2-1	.	TGTGCCAGCAGCTTAGGAGTACAGGAGCAGTTCTTC	CASSLGVQEQFF
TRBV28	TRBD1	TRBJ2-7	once	TGTGCCAGCACCCCGGGACAGTCCTACGAGCAGTACTTC	CASTPGQSYEQYF
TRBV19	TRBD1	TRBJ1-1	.	TGTGCCAGTAGTATAGGACAGGGCGGGGGGACTGAAGCTTTCTTT	CASSIGQGGGTEAFF
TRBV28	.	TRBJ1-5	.	TGTGCCAGCAGTCCCCGTCGGGAGGGACTCAATCAGCCCCAGCATTTT	CASSPRREGLNQPQHF
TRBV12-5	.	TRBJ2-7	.	TGTGCTAGTACCGGGAGCGCGAGCTCCTACGAGCAGTACTTC	CASTGSASSYEQYF
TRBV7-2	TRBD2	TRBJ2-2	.	TGTGCCAGCAGCCCCATACTAGCGGGTAACACCGGGGAGCTGTTTTTT	CASSPILAGNTGELFF
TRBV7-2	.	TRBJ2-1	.	TGTGCCAGCAGCTTCGTGGGGACAACCTACAATGAGCAGTTCTTC	CASSFVGTTYNEQFF
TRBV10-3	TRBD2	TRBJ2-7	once	TGTGCCATCAGTGACTCGCTAGCGGGAGTTTCTGAGCAGTACTTC	CAISDSLAGVSEQYF
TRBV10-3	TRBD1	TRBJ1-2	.	TGTGCCATCAGTGAGGGGACAGTCCTAGACTATGGCTACACCTTC	CAISEGTVLDYGYTF
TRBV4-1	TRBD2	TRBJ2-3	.	TGCGCCAGCAGCCAAGGGGGCGGGAGGCCCCCCACAGATACGCAGTATTTT	CASSQGGGRPPTDTQYF
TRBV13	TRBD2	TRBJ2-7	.	TGTGCCAGCAGCTTACGCGGGAGTGCGTACGAGCAGTACTTC	CASSLRGSAYEQYF
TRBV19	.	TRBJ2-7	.	TGTGCCAGTAGTATACGGCCCGGCGGGGAGCAGTACTTC	CASSIRPGGEQYF
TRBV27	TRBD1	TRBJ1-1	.	TGTGCCAGCACCAGACAGGGTATGAACACTGAAGCTTTCTTT	CASTRQGMNTEAFF
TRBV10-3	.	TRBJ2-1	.	TGTGCCATCATGCCGGGTCGTTTCGATGAGCAGTTCTTC	CAIMPGRFDEQFF
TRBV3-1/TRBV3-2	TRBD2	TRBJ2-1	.	TGTGCCAGCAGCCAAGATGTAGCGGGAGACTACAATGAGCAGTTCTTC	CASSQDVAGDYNEQFF
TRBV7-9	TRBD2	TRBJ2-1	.	TGTGCCAGCAGCCCAGGGACTAGCGGGAATAATGAGCAGTTCTTC	CASSPGTSGNNEQFF
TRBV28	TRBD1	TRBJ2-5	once	TGTGCCAGCAGTTTGGGAGACAGGGTTGGGGAGACCCAGTACTTC	CASSLGDRVGETQYF
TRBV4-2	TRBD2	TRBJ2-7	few	TGTGCCAGCAGCCAAGATCTAGCGGGAGGGCGCGGCGAGCAGTACTTC	CASSQDLAGGRGEQYF
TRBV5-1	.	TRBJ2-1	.	TGCGCCAGCAGCTTGTTGGAGGCCTCACCCAGCGAGCAGTTCTTC	CASSLLEASPSEQFF
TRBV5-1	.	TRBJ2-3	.	TGCGCCAGCAGCGCAAGTGTGGAGGGAACGCAGTATTTT	CASSASVEGTQYF
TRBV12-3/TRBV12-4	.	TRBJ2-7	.	TGTGCCAGCACCCCGGGACATTCACACGAGCAGTACTTC	CASTPGHSHEQYF
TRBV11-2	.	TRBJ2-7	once	TGTGCCAGCAGCGTATTAGGAGGCCCTAACGAGCAGTACTTC	CASSVLGGPNEQYF
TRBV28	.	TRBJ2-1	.	TGTGCCAGCAGTTTAGCTAGGGGAAATGAGCAGTTCTTC	CASSLARGNEQFF
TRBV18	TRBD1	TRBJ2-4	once	TGTGCCAGCTCACCCAGACAGGGGGCAGGAAACATTCAGTACTTC	CASSPRQGAGNIQYF
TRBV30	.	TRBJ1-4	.	TGTGCCTGGAGTGTACTAGGAGGAGAAAAACTGTTTTTT	CAWSVLGGEKLFF
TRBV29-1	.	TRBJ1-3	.	TGCAGCGTTGAGGACACAGGCTTCTCTGGAAACACCATATATTTT	CSVEDTGFSGNTIYF
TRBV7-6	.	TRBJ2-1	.	TGTGCCAGCAGCTTAGAAGTAGGGAGTAACAATGAGCAGTTCTTC	CASSLEVGSNNEQFF
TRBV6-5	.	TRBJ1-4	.	TGTGCCAGCAGTTACTCGAGGGGGTCCAATGAAAAACTGTTTTTT	CASSYSRGSNEKLFF
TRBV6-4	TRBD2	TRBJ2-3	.	TGTGCCAGCAGTGTAGCGGGAGGGACCACAGATACGCAGTATTTT	CASSVAGGTTDTQYF
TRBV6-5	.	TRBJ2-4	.	TGTGCCAGCAGCCTCACAGGGCAAGGCAAGGGCATTCAGTACTTC	CASSLTGQGKGIQYF
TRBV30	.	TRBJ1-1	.	TGTGCCTGGGGGCTCCGGAGGGAAGCTTTCTTT	CAWGLRREAFF
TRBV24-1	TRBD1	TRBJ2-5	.	TGTGCCACCAGTGATTCGACAGGGTTCCAAGAGACCCAGTACTTC	CATSDSTGFQETQYF
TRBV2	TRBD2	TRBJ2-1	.	TGTGCCAGCAGTGACCTTTCGTGGGCGGGAGGGCCGGTTGAGCAGTTCTTC	CASSDLSWAGGPVEQFF
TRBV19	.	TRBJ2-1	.	TGTGCCAGTAGTACGACTGGAGGGAGCAATGAGCAGTTCTTC	CASSTTGGSNEQFF
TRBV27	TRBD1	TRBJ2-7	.	TGTGCCAGCAAGAATATCGACAGGGCCGTCTCCGAGCAGTACTTC	CASKNIDRAVSEQYF
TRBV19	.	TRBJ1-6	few	TGTGCCAGTAGTATAGCTCGGGGTGAGGCCGATAATTCACCCCTCCACTTT	CASSIARGEADNSPLHF
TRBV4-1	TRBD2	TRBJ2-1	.	TGCGCCAGCAGCCAAGTCCTAGGGGCGGGAGATAAGAATGAGCAGTTCTTC	CASSQVLGAGDKNEQFF
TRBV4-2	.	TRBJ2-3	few	TGTGCCAGCAGCCAAGAGGGGCCAGGGGAACCAGATACGCAGTATTTT	CASSQEGPGEPDTQYF
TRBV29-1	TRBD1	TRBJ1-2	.	TGCAGCGTACAAGGACAGGAGTACTCTCACACCTTC	CSVQGQEYSHTF
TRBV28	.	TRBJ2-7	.	TGTGCCAGCACCCAAGGGACTCCCCCGGAGCAGTACTTC	CASTQGTPPEQYF
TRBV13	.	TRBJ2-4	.	TGTGCCAGCAGCTTAAATTCCCTAGCCAAAAACATTCAGTACTTC	CASSLNSLAKNIQYF
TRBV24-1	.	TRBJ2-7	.	TGTGCCACCAGTCCAGGGGCCTACGAGCAGTACTTC	CATSPGAYEQYF
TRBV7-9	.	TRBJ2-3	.	TGTGCCAGCAGCCTCGTGGATACGCAGTATTTT	CASSLVDTQYF
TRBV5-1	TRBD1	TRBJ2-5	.	TGCGCCAGCAGCTTCCTGACAGGGAGAGAAGAGACCCAGTACTTC	CASSFLTGREETQYF
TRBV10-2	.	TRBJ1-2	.	TGCGCCAGCAGTGCTTCCAGGGATATCGGCTACACCTTC	CASSASRDIGYTF
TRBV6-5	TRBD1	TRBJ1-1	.	TGTGCCAGCAGATCCCACCGGGACAGTGGCACTGAAGCTTTCTTT	CASRSHRDSGTEAFF
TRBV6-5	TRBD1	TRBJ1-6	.	TGTGCCAGCAGTCACGGACAGGGAGGAAATTCACCCCTCCACTTT	CASSHGQGGNSPLHF
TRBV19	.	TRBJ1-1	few	TGTGCCAGTACCAGAAAGGGCGGGAAAGGGGTGGACACTGAAGCTTTCTTT	CASTRKGGKGVDTEAFF
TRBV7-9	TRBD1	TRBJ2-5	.	TGTGCCAGCAGCTTAGGGGACAGTCTAGAGACCCAGTACTTC	CASSLGDSLETQYF
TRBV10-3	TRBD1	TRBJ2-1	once	TGTGCCATCAGTCCCGGACAGGGGTCGGGGAGGGGAAATGATGAGCAGTTCTTC	CAISPGQGSGRGNDEQFF
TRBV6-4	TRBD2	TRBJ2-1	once	TGTGCCAGCAGCGAACTAGCGGGATCCTACAATGAGCAGTTCTTC	CASSELAGSYNEQFF
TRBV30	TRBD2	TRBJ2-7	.	TGTGCCTGGAGTGCTAGCGGGAGGTACGAGCAGTACTTC	CAWSASGRYEQYF